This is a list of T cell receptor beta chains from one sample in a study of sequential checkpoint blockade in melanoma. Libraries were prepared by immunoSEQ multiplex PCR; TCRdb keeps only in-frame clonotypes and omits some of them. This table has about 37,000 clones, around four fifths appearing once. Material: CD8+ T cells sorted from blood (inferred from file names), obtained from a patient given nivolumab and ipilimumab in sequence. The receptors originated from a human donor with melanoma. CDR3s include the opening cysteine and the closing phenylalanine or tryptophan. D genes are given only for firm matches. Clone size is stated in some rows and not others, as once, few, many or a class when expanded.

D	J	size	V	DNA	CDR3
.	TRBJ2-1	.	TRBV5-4	TGTGCCAGCAGCTCCCCCCTGACAATAAGTGAGCAGTTCTTC	CASSSPLTISEQFF
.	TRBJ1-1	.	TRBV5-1	TGCGCCAGCAGCTTGGCAGGGGCCACTGAAGCTTTCTTT	CASSLAGATEAFF
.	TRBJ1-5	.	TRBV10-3	TGTGCCATCAGTACAGGGTTTACGGGCAATCAGCCCCAGCATTTT	CAISTGFTGNQPQHF
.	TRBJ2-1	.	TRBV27	TGTGCCAGCAGTTTAAGTGCGGGACCCTCCTACAATGAGCAGTTCTTC	CASSLSAGPSYNEQFF
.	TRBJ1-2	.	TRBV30	TGTGCCTGGAGTGAGGGCACGGACGGGATTAACTATGGCTACACCTTC	CAWSEGTDGINYGYTF
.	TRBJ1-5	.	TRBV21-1	TGTGCCAGCTTGGCCAATCAGCCCCAGCATTTT	CASLANQPQHF
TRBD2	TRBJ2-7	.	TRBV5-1	TGCGCCAGCAGCGACGGGACTAGCGGTTACGAGCAGTACTTC	CASSDGTSGYEQYF
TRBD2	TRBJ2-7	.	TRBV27	TGTGCCAGCAGTCACCTCCGGACTAGCGGGAGGTCGAACTCCTACGAGCAGTACTTC	CASSHLRTSGRSNSYEQYF
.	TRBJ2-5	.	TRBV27	TGTGCCAGCAGTTTACTAGACCAAGAGACCCAGTACTTC	CASSLLDQETQYF
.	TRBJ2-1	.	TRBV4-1	TGCGCCAGCAGCCAGCTGACTCTCAACTCCTACAATGAGCAGTTCTTC	CASSQLTLNSYNEQFF
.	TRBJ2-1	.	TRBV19	TGTGCCAGTAAACTGGGGGGCAATGAGCAGTTCTTC	CASKLGGNEQFF
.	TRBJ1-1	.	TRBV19	TGTGCCAGTAGTATTGAGGAGTCTAACACTGAAGCTTTCTTT	CASSIEESNTEAFF
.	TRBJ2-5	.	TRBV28	TGTGCCAGCAACCCGCCGGGGCGGGGCGGGGTGGCCCAGTACTTC	CASNPPGRGGVAQYF
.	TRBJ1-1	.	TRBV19	TGTGCCAGTAGTCCATGGGCCAAGGGGTGGGTGAACACTGAAGCTTTCTTT	CASSPWAKGWVNTEAFF
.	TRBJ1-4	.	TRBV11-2	TGTGCCAGCAGCTTAGTACCGGGACACCCAACTAATGAAAAACTGTTTTTT	CASSLVPGHPTNEKLFF
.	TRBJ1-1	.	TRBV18	TGTGCCAGCTCACCACCGGGAGGCACTGAAGCTTTCTTT	CASSPPGGTEAFF
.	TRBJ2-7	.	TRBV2	TGTGCCAGCAACCAAGTCGGGGTCTACGAGCAGTACTTC	CASNQVGVYEQYF
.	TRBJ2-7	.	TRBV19	TGTGCCAGTAGTACCACCGGGAGCCCCCACGAGCAGTACTTC	CASSTTGSPHEQYF
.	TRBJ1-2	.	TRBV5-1	TGCGCCAGCAGCTTGGCCTTAGAGTATGGCTACACCTTC	CASSLALEYGYTF
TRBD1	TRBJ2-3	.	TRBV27	TGTGCCAGCAGTTTAGGGGAACAGGGGGCGAAAGCAGATACGCAGTATTTT	CASSLGEQGAKADTQYF
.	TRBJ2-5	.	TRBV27	TGTGCCAGCAGCGACCAGGACTCGCTCCAAGAGACCCAGTACTTC	CASSDQDSLQETQYF
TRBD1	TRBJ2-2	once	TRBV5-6	TGTGCCAGCAGCTCAGTAACAGGGGGCCTCACCGGGGAGCTGTTTTTT	CASSSVTGGLTGELFF
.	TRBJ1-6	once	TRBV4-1	TGCGCCAGCAGTCCTATGGACAGCAACGATTCACCCCTCCACTTT	CASSPMDSNDSPLHF
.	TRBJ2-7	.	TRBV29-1	TGCAGCGCCGCCCCGGAGGGATTCAGCTCCTACGAGCAGTACTTC	CSAAPEGFSSYEQYF
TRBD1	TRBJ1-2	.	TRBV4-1	TGCGCCAGCAGCCAAGATGACAGGGACAACTATGGCTACACCTTC	CASSQDDRDNYGYTF
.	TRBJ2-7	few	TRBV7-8	TGTGCCAGCAGCTTAGCGGGAGACATCTCCTACGAGCAGTACTTC	CASSLAGDISYEQYF
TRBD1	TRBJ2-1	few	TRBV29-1	TGCAGCGTTGAAGACCCAGACAGGGGTTCCTACAATGAGCAGTTCTTC	CSVEDPDRGSYNEQFF
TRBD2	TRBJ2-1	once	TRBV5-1	TGCGCCAGCAGCCAGGGACTAGCGAATGCCGATTACAATGAGCAGTTCTTC	CASSQGLANADYNEQFF
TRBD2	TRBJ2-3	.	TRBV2	TGTGCCAGCAGGGGGACTAGCGGGGGGACAGATACGCAGTATTTT	CASRGTSGGTDTQYF
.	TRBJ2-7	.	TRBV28	TGTGCCAGCAGTCCCCCCCCAGGGGCAAGGTCCTACGAGCAGTACTTC	CASSPPPGARSYEQYF
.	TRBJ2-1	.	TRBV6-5	TGTGCCAGCAGACCGACAGGTTTCACCTCCAATGAGCAGTTCTTC	CASRPTGFTSNEQFF
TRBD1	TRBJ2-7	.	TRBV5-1	TGTGCCAGCAGCTTCGGGACAGGGTACGAGCAGTACTTC	CASSFGTGYEQYF
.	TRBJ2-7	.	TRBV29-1	TGCAGCGTTGTCTTTCTCGAGGGCTACGAGCAGTACTTC	CSVVFLEGYEQYF
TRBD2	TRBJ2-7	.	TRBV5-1	TGCGCCAGCAGCCAGGGGACTAGCGGGGACGACGAGCAGTACTTC	CASSQGTSGDDEQYF
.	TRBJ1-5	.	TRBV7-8	TGTGCCAGCAGTCAGTCCCCGGCTGGACTCAATCAGCCCCAGCATTTT	CASSQSPAGLNQPQHF
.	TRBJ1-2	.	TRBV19	TGTGCCAGTAGTATGGGAGGACCCAATGGCTACACCTTC	CASSMGGPNGYTF
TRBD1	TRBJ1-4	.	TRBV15	TGTGCCACCAGCGACGGGACAGGGGGTGCAACTAATGAAAAACTGTTTTTT	CATSDGTGGATNEKLFF
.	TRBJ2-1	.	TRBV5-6	TGTGCCAGCAGCTTGTTTTCGCGCAATGAGCAGTTCTTC	CASSLFSRNEQFF
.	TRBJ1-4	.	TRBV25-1	TGTGCCAGCAAGAGTATGGAGGGGGAAAAACTGTTTTTT	CASKSMEGEKLFF
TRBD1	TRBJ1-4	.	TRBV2	TGTGCCAGCAGTGAACTTCGGACAGGGGGAAGGGAAAAACTGTTTTTT	CASSELRTGGREKLFF
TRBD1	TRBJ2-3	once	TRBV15	TGTGCCACCAGCAGGGGGCTCGGGACAGCTAGCACAGATACGCAGTATTTT	CATSRGLGTASTDTQYF
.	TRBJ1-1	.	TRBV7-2	TGTGCCAGCAGCTTGTGGTCCGGCACTGAAGCTTTCTTT	CASSLWSGTEAFF
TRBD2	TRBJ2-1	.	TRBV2	TGTGCCAGCAGTGACGGGGGGGCTGCCTACAATGAGCAGTTCTTC	CASSDGGAAYNEQFF
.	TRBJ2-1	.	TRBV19	TGTGCCAGTAGTACAACAGGGAGCTCCTACAATGAGCAGTTCTTC	CASSTTGSSYNEQFF
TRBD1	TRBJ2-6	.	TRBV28	TGTGCCAGCATCCCGGACAGGGGAGGGATCTCTGGGGCCAACGTCCTGACTTTC	CASIPDRGGISGANVLTF
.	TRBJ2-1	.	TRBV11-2	TGTGCCAGCAGTTTCAGGGGCAATGAGCAGTTCTTC	CASSFRGNEQFF
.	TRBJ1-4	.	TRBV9	TGTGCCAGCAGCGTAGGGTTTGGGACTGGGGAAAAACTGTTTTTT	CASSVGFGTGEKLFF
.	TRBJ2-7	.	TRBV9	TGTGCCAGCAGCTCGGACAGAACCTACGAGCAGTACTTC	CASSSDRTYEQYF
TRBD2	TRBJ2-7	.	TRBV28	TGTGCCAGCAGTTTGATGAGCGGGGCCTCCTACGAGCAGTACTTC	CASSLMSGASYEQYF
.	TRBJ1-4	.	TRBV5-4	TGTGCCAGCAGTCTGGACACCGGCCATGAAAAACTGTTTTTT	CASSLDTGHEKLFF
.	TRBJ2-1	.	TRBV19	TGTGCCAGTAGGTACGGGGGAGAACACAATGAGCAGTTCTTC	CASRYGGEHNEQFF
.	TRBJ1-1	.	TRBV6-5	TGTGCCAGCAGTTACTTCGGGGATGAAGCTTTCTTT	CASSYFGDEAFF
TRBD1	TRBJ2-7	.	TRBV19	TGTGCCAGTAGTTCCGGGACAGGGGGCACCTACGAGCAGTACTTC	CASSSGTGGTYEQYF
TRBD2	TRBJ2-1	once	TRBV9	TGTGCCAGCGCGGGGAGCGGGGGGTCCTACAATGAGCAGTTCTTC	CASAGSGGSYNEQFF